Listed here is a single TCR beta chain. CDR1 and CDR2 (germline): MNHNS, SASEGT. This CDR3 contains 12 residues. The V end lost 3 bases, the J end lost 5 bases, and 2 bases lay between the germline ends. This sample stems from a study of CD8 T cells in Susac syndrome. RNA, at about 0.5 to 1 ug, was reverse transcribed with random hexamers. In TCRdb, the immunoSEQ multiplex PCR reads were re-called with MiXCR into one record per CDR3 protein. Of about 90,000 distinct CDR3 sequences listed, about 95% were seen once; the top ten hold roughly 0.68%. The source of this sequence is a human donor with Susac syndrome. Source material: CD8+ T cells from PBMCs. This chain connects TRBV6-1 to TRBJ1-6; D uncertain. The CDR3 loop reads CASSDHNSPLHF. DNA for the CDR3: TGTGCCAGCAGTGACCATAATTCACCCCTCCACTTT.